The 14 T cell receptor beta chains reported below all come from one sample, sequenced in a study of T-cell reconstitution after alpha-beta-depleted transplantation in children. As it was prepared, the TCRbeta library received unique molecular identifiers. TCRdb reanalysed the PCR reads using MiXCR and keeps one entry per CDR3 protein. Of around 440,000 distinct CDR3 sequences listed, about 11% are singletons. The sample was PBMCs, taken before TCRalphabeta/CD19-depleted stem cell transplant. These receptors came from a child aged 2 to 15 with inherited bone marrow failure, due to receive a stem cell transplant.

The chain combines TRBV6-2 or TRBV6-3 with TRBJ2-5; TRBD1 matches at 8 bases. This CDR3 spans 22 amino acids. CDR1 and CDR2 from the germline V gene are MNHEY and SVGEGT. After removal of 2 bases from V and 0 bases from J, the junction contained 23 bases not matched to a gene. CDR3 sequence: CASSYPLVGDRKTALYQETQYF. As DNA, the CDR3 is TGTGCCAGCAGTTACCCCCTTGTAGGGGACAGGAAGACCGCACTGTACCAAGAGACCCAGTACTTC.

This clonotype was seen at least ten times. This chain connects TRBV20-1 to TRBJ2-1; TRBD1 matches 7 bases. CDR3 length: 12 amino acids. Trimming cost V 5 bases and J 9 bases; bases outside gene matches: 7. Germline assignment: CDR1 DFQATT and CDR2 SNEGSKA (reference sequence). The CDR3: CSAGRQGGEQFF. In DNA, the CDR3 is TGCAGTGCTGGGAGACAGGGTGGTGAGCAGTTCTTC.

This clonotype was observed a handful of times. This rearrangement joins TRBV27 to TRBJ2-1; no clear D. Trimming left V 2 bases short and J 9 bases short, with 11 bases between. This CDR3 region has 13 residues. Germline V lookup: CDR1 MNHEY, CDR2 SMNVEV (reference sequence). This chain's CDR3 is CASSLGQAGEQFF. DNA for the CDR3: TGTGCCAGCAGTTTAGGGCAAGCTGGTGAGCAGTTCTTC.

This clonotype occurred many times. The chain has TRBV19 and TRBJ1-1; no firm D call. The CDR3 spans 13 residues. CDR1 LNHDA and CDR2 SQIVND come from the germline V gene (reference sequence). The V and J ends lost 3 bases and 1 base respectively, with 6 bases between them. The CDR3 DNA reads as TGTGCCAGTAGTATCAGTCAGAACACTGAAGCTTTCTTT. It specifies CASSISQNTEAFF.

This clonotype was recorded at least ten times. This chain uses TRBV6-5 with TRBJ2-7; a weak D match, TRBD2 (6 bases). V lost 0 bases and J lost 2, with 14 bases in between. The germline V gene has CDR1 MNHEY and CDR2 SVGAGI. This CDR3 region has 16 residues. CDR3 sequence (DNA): TGTGCCAGCAGTTACTCGGGGGGACGGGTGACCTACGAGCAGTACTTC. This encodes CASSYSGGRVTYEQYF.

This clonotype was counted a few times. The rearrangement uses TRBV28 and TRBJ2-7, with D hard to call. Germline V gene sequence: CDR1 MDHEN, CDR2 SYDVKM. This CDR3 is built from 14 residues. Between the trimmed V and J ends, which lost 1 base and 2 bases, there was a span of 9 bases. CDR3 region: CASSLFRETYEQYF. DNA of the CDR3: TGTGCCAGCAGTTTATTCCGAGAGACCTACGAGCAGTACTTC.

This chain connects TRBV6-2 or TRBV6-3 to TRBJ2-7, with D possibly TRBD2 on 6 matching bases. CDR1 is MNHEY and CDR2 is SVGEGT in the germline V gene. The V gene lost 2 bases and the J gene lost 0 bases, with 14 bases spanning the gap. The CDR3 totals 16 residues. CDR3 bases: TGTGCCAGCAGTTACCACCGAGCGGGCCTCTCCTACGAGCAGTACTTC. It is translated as CASSYHRAGLSYEQYF.

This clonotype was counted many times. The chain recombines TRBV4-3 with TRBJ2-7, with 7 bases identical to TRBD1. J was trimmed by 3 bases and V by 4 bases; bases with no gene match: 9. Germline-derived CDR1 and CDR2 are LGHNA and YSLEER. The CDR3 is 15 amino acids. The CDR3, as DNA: TGCGCCAGCAGCCTTACCGGGGACAGCTACTACGAGCAGTACTTC. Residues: CASSLTGDSYYEQYF.

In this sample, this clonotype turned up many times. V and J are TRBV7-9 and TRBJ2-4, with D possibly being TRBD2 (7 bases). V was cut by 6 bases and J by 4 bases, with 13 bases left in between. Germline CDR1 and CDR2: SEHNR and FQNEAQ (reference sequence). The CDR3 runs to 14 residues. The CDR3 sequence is CASRKGGGKNIQYF. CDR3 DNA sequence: TGTGCCAGCAGAAAAGGGGGGGGGAAAAACATTCAGTACTTC.

The CDR3 sequence: CASSLFGIGDEQFF. The CDR3 bases are TGTGCCAGCAGCTTATTCGGGATAGGCGATGAGCAGTTCTTC. The chain links TRBV7-2 to TRBJ2-1, with TRBD2 as a possible D gene (5 bases). The CDR3 contains 14 residues. V was shortened by 2 bases and J by 8 bases, with 13 bases between the two germline ends. Germline V gene data show CDR1 as SGHTA and CDR2 as FQGNSA.

The CDR3 loop is CASEREGREETQYF. In DNA form, the CDR3 reads TGTGCCAGCGAGCGGGAGGGCCGTGAAGAGACCCAGTACTTC. This chain links TRBV12-3 or TRBV12-4 with TRBJ2-5; 10 bases agree with TRBD2. The CDR3 is 14 amino acids. With V trimmed by 8 bases and J by 3 bases, 6 bases remained unmatched.

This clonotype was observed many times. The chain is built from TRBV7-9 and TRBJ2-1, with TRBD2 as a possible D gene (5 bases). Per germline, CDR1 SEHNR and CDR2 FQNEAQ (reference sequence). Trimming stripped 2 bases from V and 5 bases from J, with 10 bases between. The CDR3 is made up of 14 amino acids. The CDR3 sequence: CASSLIATNNEQFF. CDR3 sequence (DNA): TGTGCCAGCAGCTTAATAGCGACAAACAATGAGCAGTTCTTC. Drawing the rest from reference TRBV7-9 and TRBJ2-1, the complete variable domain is DTGVSQNPRHKITKRGQNVTFRCDPISEHNRLYWYRQTLGQGPEFLTYFQNEAQLEKSRLLSDRFSAERPKGSFSTLEIQRTEQGDSAMYLCASSLIATNNEQFFGPGTRLTVL.

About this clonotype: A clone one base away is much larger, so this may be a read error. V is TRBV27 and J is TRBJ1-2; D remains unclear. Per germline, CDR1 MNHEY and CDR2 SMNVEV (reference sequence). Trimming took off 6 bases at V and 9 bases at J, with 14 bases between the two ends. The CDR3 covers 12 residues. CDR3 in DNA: TGTGCCAGCAGCTACGCACCCCTGCGCTACACCTTC. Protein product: CASSYAPLRYTF.

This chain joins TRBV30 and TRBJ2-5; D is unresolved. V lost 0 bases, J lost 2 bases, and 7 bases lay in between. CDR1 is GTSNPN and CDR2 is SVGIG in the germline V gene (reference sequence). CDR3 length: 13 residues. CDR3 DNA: TGTGCCTGGAGTGTGGCGGCACAAGAGACCCAGTACTTC. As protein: CAWSVAAQETQYF.